This TCR beta chain was identified during a study of shared T cell receptors in the human thymus. Sequencing used immunoSEQ multiplex PCR; TCRdb keeps in-frame clones, though not all of them. Of a few hundred thousand clones detected, roughly 94% appear once; the ten largest clones hold 0.015% to 0.02%. Germline CDR1 is MDHEN and CDR2 is SYDVKM. V dropped 6 bases and J dropped 8 bases, with 16 bases sitting between them. The CDR3 extends over 13 amino acids. This chain joins TRBV28 and TRBJ1-2, with a tentative D call TRBD1 (5 bases). The specimen sequenced was thymocytes. This TCR came from a human donor. The CDR3 reads CASSQARENGYTF. CDR3 nucleotide sequence: TGTGCCAGCAGCCAAGCCAGGGAGAACGGCTACACCTTC.